A single sample is the source of the 30 T cell receptor beta chains below, sequenced in a study of cytomegalovirus exposure and HLA in healthy donors (dated by TCRdb to the late 2010s). The library was generated by the immunoSEQ multiplex PCR assay. For the multiplex PCR, a mixture combining 60 forward primers for TCR Vbeta segments and 13 reverse primers for TCR Jbeta segments was used. Entries here come from immuneACCESS through TCRdb and include only in-frame sequences with V and J called. Some clones fail to appear in such tables; in the studies checked, an unresolved V gene covers under half of the shortfall, and the cause of the remainder is unknown. The sample has 100,000 to 150,000 clones on record. The ten largest clones add up to 1.7% of the sample. The source material was PBMCs. These receptors came from a young man in good health and CMV-seronegative.

The chain links TRBV2 to TRBJ2-7; 7 positions match TRBD2. Germline V CDR1 and CDR2: SNHLY, FYNNEI. Trimming at V came to 7 bases and at J to 0 bases, leaving 6 bases not matched to a gene. The CDR3 is 14 residues long. CDR3: CASTRRETSYEQYF. For the CDR3, the DNA is TGTGCCAGCACGCGGCGGGAGACCTCCTACGAGCAGTACTTC. The full variable domain, rest sourced from reference TRBV2 and TRBJ2-7, is EPEVTQTPSHQVTQMGQEVILRCVPISNHLYFYWYRQILGQKVEFLVSFYNNEISEKSEIFDDQFSVERPDGSNFTLKIRSTKLEDSAMYFCASTRRETSYEQYFGPGTRLTVT.

The rearrangement joins TRBV25-1 to TRBJ2-7, with D unresolved. The CDR3 consists of 11 residues. Germline V gives CDR1 MGHDK, CDR2 SYGVNS. Between the trimmed V and J ends, which lost 6 bases and 1 base, there was a span of 4 bases. CDR3 sequence (DNA): TGTGCCAGCAGCCCGTCCTACGAGCAGTACTTC. As protein: CASSPSYEQYF.

This sequence joins TRBV27 and TRBJ1-4; tentatively, D is TRBD1 (6 bases). Trimming cost V 3 bases and J 8 bases, with 19 bases left between them. The CDR3 loop spans 16 amino acids. Germline V CDR1 and CDR2: MNHEY, SMNVEV (reference sequence). The CDR3 protein is CASSFQRRGGGEKLFF. Here the CDR3 DNA reads TGTGCCAGCAGTTTCCAGAGACGAGGGGGTGGGGAAAAACTGTTTTTT. Using reference TRBV27 and TRBJ1-4 for the parts outside the CDR3, the full variable domain is EAQVTQNPRYLITVTGKKLTVTCSQNMNHEYMSWYRQDPGLGLRQIYYSMNVEVTDKGDVPEGYKVSRKEKRNFPLILESPSPNQTSLYFCASSFQRRGGGEKLFFGSGTQLSVL.

Here the CDR3 reads CASTYEDYEQYF. Here the CDR3 DNA reads TGTGCCAGCACCTATGAGGACTACGAGCAGTACTTC. The rearrangement uses TRBV5-6 and TRBJ2-7; no definite D call. V dropped 6 bases and J dropped 3 bases, with 10 bases sitting between them. The CDR3 covers 12 residues. Germline V CDR1 and CDR2: SGHDT, YYEEEE.

The V gene is TRBV10-3, the J gene TRBJ2-2, with 12 bases that match TRBD2. The V segment lost 6 bases and the J segment 4 bases; nucleotides outside the gene matches: 12. Germline values: CDR1 ENHRY, CDR2 SYGVKD. The CDR3 is 18 residues long. The CDR3 DNA is TGTGCCATCAGCAGAGGGGGGCTAGCGGGGGGGCGCACCGGGGAGCTGTTTTTT. It yields the protein CAISRGGLAGGRTGELFF.

The chain is built from TRBV28 and TRBJ1-6; D is ambiguous. Trimming took off 6 bases at V and 12 bases at J, with 15 bases between the two ends. The CDR3 has 13 residues. Germline values: CDR1 MDHEN, CDR2 SYDVKM. CDR3 DNA: TGTGCCAGCAGGGAGAGATCCATCGAACCCCTCCACTTT. It translates to CASRERSIEPLHF.

In DNA, the CDR3 is TGCGCCAGCAGCTTCCGACAGGGCCGCTACGAGCAGTACTTC. Its translation is CASSFRQGRYEQYF. The chain recombines TRBV5-1 with TRBJ2-7; 7 bases match TRBD1. This CDR3 comprises 14 residues. V shed 2 bases and J 3 bases; nucleotides not matched to a gene: 5. Germline V CDR1 and CDR2: SGHRS, YFSETQ.

The V and J genes are TRBV27 and TRBJ1-5; unclear D gene. CDR1 and CDR2 from the germline V gene are MNHEY and SMNVEV (reference sequence). Trimming pared 6 bases from V and 6 bases from J, leaving 9 bases between. This CDR3 comprises 12 residues. The CDR3 reads CASRVAGQPQHF. In DNA form, the CDR3 reads TGTGCCAGCAGAGTTGCGGGTCAGCCCCAGCATTTT.

The rearrangement links TRBV19 to TRBJ2-5; the match to TRBD2 covers 7 bases. The J call could be wrong; TRBJ2-7 is a better fit for the DNA end. Germline V gene lookup returns CDR1 LNHDA and CDR2 SQIVND (reference sequence). The CDR3 loop spans 14 amino acids. CDR3: CASSISSGSYEQYF. For the CDR3, the DNA is TGTGCCAGTAGTATTAGTAGCGGGTCCTACGAGCAGTACTTC.

The chain uses TRBV9 and TRBJ2-3; 12 bases agree with TRBD2. The CDR3 extends over 19 amino acids. V trimming: 0 bases; J trimming: 2 bases; junction bases outside the gene matches: 10. Germline V gene sequence: CDR1 SGDLS, CDR2 YYNGEE. The CDR3 DNA reads as TGTGCCAGCAGCGTAGTCCGCCGCGGACTAGCGGGAAACACAGATACGCAGTATTTT. This codes for CASSVVRRGLAGNTDTQYF.

V gene TRBV7-8 combines with J gene TRBJ1-1, with TRBD1 matching over 8 bases. Germline lookup yields CDR1 SGHVS and CDR2 FQNEAQ. CDR3 length: 15 residues. V was pared by 3 bases and J by 1 base, with 4 bases of the junction left unmatched. The CDR3 sequence is CASSFYRGENTEAFF. The CDR3 coding sequence is TGTGCCAGCAGCTTCTACAGGGGGGAGAACACTGAAGCTTTCTTT.

The chain employs TRBV14 and TRBJ2-1; the D gene is possibly TRBD2 (6 bases). This CDR3 has 16 amino acids. Trimming removed 5 bases at V and 4 bases at J, with 18 bases between. CDR1 SGHDN and CDR2 FVKESK come from the germline V gene. This CDR3 is CASSARTLGGYNEQFF. In DNA form, the CDR3 reads TGTGCCAGCAGCGCCCGGACTTTGGGGGGTTACAATGAGCAGTTCTTC.

CDR3 DNA sequence: TGTGCCATCAGTGAGTCTCACACTAGCGGGAGGCTCGAGCAGTACTTC. Its protein is CAISESHTSGRLEQYF. The genes are TRBV10-3 and TRBJ2-7; TRBD2 agrees at 12 bases. Germline V gene sequence: CDR1 ENHRY, CDR2 SYGVKD. The V and J ends lost 0 bases and 6 bases, in that order; junction bases with no gene match: 6. The CDR3 extends over 16 amino acids.

The V call is TRBV4-3, the J call TRBJ2-7; 9 nucleotides line up with TRBD1. With V trimmed by 3 bases and J by 6 bases, 9 bases remained unmatched. CDR3 length: 15 residues. CDR1 is LGHNA and CDR2 is YSLEER in the germline V gene. CDR3 residues: CASSHTGTGIGEQYF. The CDR3 DNA reads TGCGCCAGCAGCCACACCGGGACAGGGATCGGCGAGCAGTACTTC.

The chain links TRBV18 to TRBJ1-1, with 9 nucleotides matching TRBD1. The CDR3 runs 16 residues. The V gene's germline CDR1 is KGHSH and CDR2 LQKENI. V lost 3 bases to trimming and J lost 3 bases; unmatched junction nucleotides: 8. For the CDR3, the DNA is TGTGCCAGCTCACCCCGACAGGGGGGACTCGACACTGAAGCTTTCTTT. Encoded protein: CASSPRQGGLDTEAFF.

The rearrangement joins TRBV7-9 to TRBJ2-7; 10 nucleotides line up with TRBD1. Trimming cost V 3 bases and J 3 bases; bases outside gene matches: 8. Per germline, CDR1 SEHNR and CDR2 FQNEAQ (reference sequence). The CDR3 totals 16 residues. The CDR3 coding sequence is TGTGCCAGCAGCTTGGCCGGGACAGGGGACCGCTACGAGCAGTACTTC. Its protein product is CASSLAGTGDRYEQYF.

The chain carries TRBV5-4 and TRBJ2-3; D unresolved. The CDR3 covers 13 residues. CDR1 SGHNT and CDR2 YYREEE come from the germline V gene (reference sequence). V shed 4 bases and J shed 2 bases, with 8 bases lying between them. The CDR3 spells CASSRKHTDTQYF. Here the CDR3 DNA reads TGTGCCAGCAGCCGCAAACACACAGATACGCAGTATTTT.

J is TRBJ2-3 and V is TRBV6-5; 7 nucleotides match TRBD2. Germline trimming cut 5 bases from V and 1 base from J; bases unmatched to any gene: 6. Germline-derived CDR1 and CDR2 are MNHEY and SVGAGI. This CDR3 spans 15 amino acids. The CDR3 spells CASSLSSGGTDTQYF. In nucleotides, the CDR3 is TGTGCCAGCAGTCTCTCTAGCGGAGGCACAGATACGCAGTATTTT.

This chain links TRBV7-2 with TRBJ2-5, with TRBD2 matching 11 bases. Per the germline V gene, CDR1 is SGHTA and CDR2 is FQGNSA. V gave up 5 bases and J gave up 4 bases; unmatched junction bases: 9. The CDR3 consists of 16 residues. In nucleotides, the CDR3 is TGTGCCAGCAGCCCTAGACTAGCGGGATGGGGAGAGACCCAGTACTTC. Protein sequence: CASSPRLAGWGETQYF.

V gene TRBV6-1 combines with J gene TRBJ2-5; possibly TRBD1 for D (6 bases). Matching the DNA end better, TRBJ2-7 makes the J call doubtful. The CDR3 is 14 amino acids. Germline loops: CDR1 MNHNS, CDR2 SASEGT. The CDR3: CASSEVGQSYEQYF. The CDR3, as DNA: TGTGCCAGCAGTGAGGTCGGACAGTCCTACGAGCAGTACTTC.

This chain joins TRBV5-4 and TRBJ2-7, with 11 bases that match TRBD2. The CDR3 length is 15 residues. The germline CDR1 and CDR2 sequences are SGHNT and YYREEE (reference sequence). With V trimmed by 3 bases and J by 4 bases, 6 bases remained unmatched. As DNA, the CDR3 is TGTGCCAGCAGCTCCCTAGCGGGAGGTAGTTACGAGCAGTACTTC. It yields the protein CASSSLAGGSYEQYF.

The chain combines TRBV7-2 with TRBJ2-5; maybe TRBD2 (6 bases). The length of the CDR3 is 18 residues. Germline lookup yields CDR1 SGHTA and CDR2 FQGNSA. Trimming cost V 5 bases and J 4 bases, with 26 bases left between them. Here the CDR3 DNA reads TGTGCCAGCAGCCGAAGTAGGCGGCGGGAAGGGGATCGAGAGACCCAGTACTTC. Its translation is CASSRSRRREGDRETQYF.

The chain joins TRBV5-1 to TRBJ2-2, with D uncertain. The CDR3 sequence is 12 residues long. CDR1 SGHRS and CDR2 YFSETQ come from the germline V gene. The germline V and J ends were trimmed by 7 bases and 6 bases, with 10 bases remaining between them. The CDR3 protein is CASRTGAGELFF. In DNA, the CDR3 is TGCGCCAGCCGCACCGGAGCCGGGGAGCTGTTTTTT.

The chain recombines TRBV6-5 with TRBJ1-1; TRBD1 matches at 9 bases. Germline CDR1 MNHEY, CDR2 SVGAGI. This CDR3 contains 11 residues. V shed 6 bases, J shed 11 bases, and the junction held 4 bases outside the gene matches. The chain's CDR3 is CASRIQGAAFF. CDR3 sequence (DNA): TGTGCCAGCAGAATACAGGGGGCGGCTTTCTTT.

The genes are TRBV4-1 and TRBJ2-2; 15 nucleotides line up with TRBD2. CDR1 is MGHRA and CDR2 is YSYEKL in the germline V gene. V lost 2 bases and J lost 3; bases outside the gene matches: 7. The CDR3 is 19 residues long. The chain's CDR3 is CASSQPGLAGGSDTGELFF. The CDR3 DNA follows: TGCGCCAGCAGCCAACCGGGACTAGCGGGAGGTAGCGACACCGGGGAGCTGTTTTTT.

This sequence joins TRBV14 and TRBJ2-1; 8 bases fit TRBD2. CDR3 size: 18 residues. CDR1 is SGHDN and CDR2 is FVKESK in the germline V gene. The V gene end was trimmed by 0 bases and the J gene end by 3 bases; junction bases not matched to a gene: 10. CDR3 DNA: TGTGCCAGCAGCCAAGATACGGGGGGGCCTGTTAGCTACAATGAGCAGTTCTTC. Protein sequence: CASSQDTGGPVSYNEQFF.

This chain links TRBV19 with TRBJ2-1; possible D gene TRBD2, 6 bases. CDR3 length: 13 amino acids. Trimming cost V 7 bases and J 10 bases, with 17 bases left between them. Germline V gene data show CDR1 as LNHDA and CDR2 as SQIVND (reference sequence). As DNA, the CDR3 is TGTGCCAGTACGGGACTGGGTGGGAAGGAGCAGTTCTTC. Translating it yields CASTGLGGKEQFF.

The chain combines TRBV7-3 with TRBJ1-3; 7 bases line up with TRBD1. Germline trimming cut 2 bases from V and 3 bases from J; bases unmatched to any gene: 1. This CDR3 comprises 14 residues. Germline CDR1 reads SGHTA; CDR2 reads FQGTGA. The CDR3 loop is CASSLSGGGNTIYF. Here the CDR3 DNA reads TGTGCCAGCAGCTTATCAGGGGGTGGAAACACCATATATTTT.

This chain connects TRBV5-6 to TRBJ2-5, with D possibly TRBD1 on 6 matching bases. This CDR3 has 14 amino acids. The germline V gene encodes CDR1 SGHDT and CDR2 YYEEEE. Trimming took 4 bases from V and 4 from J, leaving 14 bases between them. The CDR3 DNA reads as TGTGCCAGCAGCCCCCCAGGGGTTCCAGAGACCCAGTACTTC. This translates into CASSPPGVPETQYF.

The V call is TRBV6-6, the J call TRBJ1-5; D unclear. The germline CDR1 and CDR2 sequences are MNHNY and SVGAGI (reference sequence). The CDR3 totals 13 residues. CDR3 sequence reads: CASGFLSNQPQHF. The DNA for the CDR3 is TGTGCGTCAGGATTCCTTAGCAATCAGCCCCAGCATTTT.